The 19 T cell receptor beta chains below come from one sample, sequenced in a study of CD8+ T cells in alopecia areata. Extracted RNA was reverse transcribed into cDNA, the sequencing template. TCRdb's table, derived via immunoSEQ multiplex PCR, lists solely in-frame clones and lacks some. The sample consists of about 180,000 clones, 63% of them appearing once. The sample here was CD4+ T cells sorted from blood, taken at week 0. These receptor sequences come from a human donor with alopecia areata.

The rearrangement uses TRBV25-1 and TRBJ1-2, with no clear D. CDR3 length: 12 residues. Between the trimmed V and J ends, which lost 3 bases and 4 bases, there was a span of 6 bases. CDR1 is MGHDK and CDR2 is SYGVNS in the germline V gene. As DNA, the CDR3 is TGTGCCAGCAGTGACAAACCCTATGGCTACACCTTC. Amino acids: CASSDKPYGYTF.

The chain combines TRBV9 with TRBJ1-6; D is unresolved. The germline gives CDR1 SGDLS, CDR2 YYNGEE. The CDR3 is 16 amino acids. Trimming shortened V by 3 bases and J by 7 bases, and 17 bases separated the two germline ends. CDR3 DNA sequence: TGTGCCAGCAGCGCCACGGGCGGGAGGAGCAATTCACCCCTCCACTTT. Translation gives CASSATGGRSNSPLHF. Supplemented by reference TRBV9 and TRBJ1-6, the full variable domain reads DSGVTQTPKHLITATGQRVTLRCSPRSGDLSVYWYQQSLDQGLQFLIQYYNGEERAKGNILERFSAQQFPDLHSELNLSSLELGDSALYFCASSATGGRSNSPLHFGNGTRLTVT.

V is TRBV27 and J is TRBJ1-2; D is perhaps TRBD1 (5 bases). V lost 6 bases and J 1 base, leaving 21 bases between the germline ends. Looked up from germline, CDR1 is MNHEY and CDR2 is SMNVEV (reference sequence). The CDR3 is 17 residues long. CDR3 sequence (DNA): TGTGCCAGCAGCTCCACTCGGACAACTGGGGGTAACTATGGCTACACCTTC. The encoded protein is CASSSTRTTGGNYGYTF.

This chain joins TRBV18 and TRBJ1-2; 7 bases are shared with TRBD1. CDR1 KGHSH and CDR2 LQKENI come from the germline V gene. The CDR3 loop spans 15 amino acids. V lost 2 bases, J lost 4 bases, and 7 bases stayed unmatched. The CDR3 region is CASSPGTAEIYGYTF. As DNA, the CDR3 is TGTGCCAGCTCACCAGGGACAGCCGAAATCTATGGCTACACCTTC.

The chain couples TRBV7-2 to TRBJ1-1, with D tentatively TRBD1 (5 bases). Trimming cost V 3 bases and J 6 bases, with 14 bases left between them. In germline, CDR1 is SGHTA, CDR2 FQGNSA. This CDR3 contains 14 residues. CDR3 nucleotide sequence: TGTGCCAGCAGCTTCTTTCAGGGTAGAGCTGAAGCTTTCTTT. It specifies CASSFFQGRAEAFF.

This clone was found a few times. V gene TRBV29-1 combines with J gene TRBJ2-1; D gene ambiguous. Trimming shortened V by 2 bases and J by 8 bases, and 7 bases separated the two germline ends. CDR1 SQVTM and CDR2 ANQGSEA come from the germline V gene. The length of the CDR3 is 11 residues. The DNA of the CDR3 is TGCAGCGTTGAACCTAGTCATGAGCAGTTCTTC. Protein product: CSVEPSHEQFF.

The chain carries TRBV7-2 and TRBJ2-7; the D is unclear. The CDR3 consists of 12 residues. V lost 4 bases to trimming and J lost 11 bases, with 15 bases between them. Germline CDR1 is SGHTA and CDR2 is FQGNSA. CDR3 sequence reads: CASSSQASQEYF. As DNA, the CDR3 is TGTGCCAGCAGCTCCCAGGCGAGTCAGGAGTACTTC.

The CDR3 nucleotides are TGTGCCAGCAGCCTTAATAACGCGTTCGACTATGGCTACACCTTC. Translating gives CASSLNNAFDYGYTF. This chain links TRBV7-9 with TRBJ1-2; D is ambiguous. V was pared by 5 bases and J by 3 bases, with 16 bases between. The germline V gene has CDR1 SEHNR and CDR2 FQNEAQ (reference sequence). The length of the CDR3 is 15 residues.

V usage is TRBV4-1 and J usage is TRBJ2-5; D unclear. The CDR3 extends over 14 amino acids. Germline CDR1 is MGHRA and CDR2 is YSYEKL. The germline V and J ends were trimmed by 1 base and 7 bases, with 13 bases remaining between them. The CDR3 reads CASSQGLDVATQYF. The CDR3 DNA is TGCGCCAGCAGCCAAGGACTCGACGTTGCGACCCAGTACTTC.

This chain connects TRBV4-3 to TRBJ2-3; D uncertain. Deletions cut 4 bases from V and 0 bases from J, with 11 bases between. In germline, CDR1 is LGHNA, CDR2 YSLEER. This CDR3 has 15 residues. The CDR3 sequence is CASSRKTASTDTQYF. The CDR3 DNA sequence: TGCGCCAGCAGCCGGAAAACTGCTAGCACAGATACGCAGTATTTT.

The rearrangement links TRBV30 to TRBJ1-4; 8 nucleotides agree with TRBD1. The CDR3 has 15 amino acids. The V segment lost 3 bases and the J segment 5 bases; nucleotides outside the gene matches: 8. Germline V gene lookup returns CDR1 GTSNPN and CDR2 SVGIG (reference sequence). The CDR3 is CAWSRTGGRNEKLFF. The CDR3 nucleotides read TGTGCCTGGAGCCGAACAGGGGGGAGAAATGAAAAACTGTTTTTT.

V and J are TRBV29-1 and TRBJ2-7; 7 bases are a match to TRBD1. Germline V gives CDR1 SQVTM, CDR2 ANQGSEA. Germline trimming cut 3 bases from V and 2 bases from J; bases unmatched to any gene: 10. The CDR3 has 15 residues. The CDR3 sequence is CSVDAGDRLTYEQYF. CDR3 in DNA: TGCAGCGTTGACGCAGGGGACAGACTAACCTACGAGCAGTACTTC.

The rearrangement uses TRBV7-9 and TRBJ1-5; D is uncertain. Germline V gene lookup returns CDR1 SEHNR and CDR2 FQNEAQ (reference sequence). The CDR3 sequence is 12 residues long. The V gene lost 6 bases and the J gene lost 1 base, with 4 bases spanning the gap. CDR3 loop: CASSGSNQPQHF. CDR3 bases: TGTGCCAGCAGTGGCAGCAATCAGCCCCAGCATTTT.

The gene calls are TRBV18 and TRBJ2-5; 9 bases align to TRBD1. With V trimmed by 1 base and J by 4 bases, 16 bases remained unmatched. The germline CDR1 and CDR2 sequences are KGHSH and LQKENI. The CDR3 consists of 19 residues. The CDR3: CASSPLPFTPGQGGETQYF. CDR3 nucleotides: TGTGCCAGCTCACCACTCCCCTTTACGCCGGGACAGGGCGGAGAGACCCAGTACTTC.

This clone was detected only a few times. J is TRBJ2-5 and V is TRBV25-1; D ambiguous. Per germline, CDR1 MGHDK and CDR2 SYGVNS. The V end lost 1 base, the J end lost 5 bases, and 2 bases lay between the germline ends. The CDR3 runs 11 residues. The CDR3 protein is CASSELETQYF. The CDR3 DNA reads as TGTGCCAGCAGTGAATTGGAGACCCAGTACTTC.

The chain is built from TRBV7-2 and TRBJ1-6; D gene ambiguous. The CDR3 sequence is 13 residues long. V shed 6 bases and J shed 8 bases, with 11 bases lying between them. Germline CDR1 and CDR2: SGHTA and FQGNSA. For the CDR3, the DNA is TGTGCCAGCAGGGGTTATTTGGATTCACCCCTCCACTTT. This translates into CASRGYLDSPLHF.

This sequence joins TRBV2 and TRBJ2-3, with TRBD1 matching 8 bases. Germline CDR1 is SNHLY and CDR2 is FYNNEI. J lost 7 bases, V lost 6 bases, and 9 bases had no gene match. The CDR3 contains 14 residues. The CDR3, as DNA: TGTGCCAGCAGCGGACAGGGCGAAACTAATACGCAGTATTTT. This gives the protein CASSGQGETNTQYF.

This chain links TRBV29-1 with TRBJ2-1; 8 bases are a match to TRBD2. The germline V gene has CDR1 SQVTM and CDR2 ANQGSEA. The CDR3 sequence is 13 residues long. The V segment lost 4 bases and the J segment 6 bases; nucleotides outside the gene matches: 5. The CDR3 nucleotides are TGCAGCGTTGTTCGCGGGGGGTTCAATGAGCAGTTCTTC. It is translated as CSVVRGGFNEQFF.

This clone showed up just a few times. Other DNA sequences in the same sample also yield this CDR3. This chain connects TRBV29-1 to TRBJ2-3; D remains unclear. The V gene lost 4 bases and the J gene lost 1 base, with 9 bases spanning the gap. The V gene's germline CDR1 is SQVTM and CDR2 ANQGSEA. This CDR3 has 13 residues. The CDR3 is CSVGAGRTDTQYF. The DNA for the CDR3 is TGCAGCGTTGGGGCAGGACGCACAGATACGCAGTATTTT.